The present T cell receptor beta chain was sequenced within a study of OX40 agonist ivuxolimab in advanced cancers. General study results and limits: Expanded peripheral T cell antigen specificity was not determined.

Blood got drawn at baseline, again on cycle 4 day 1, and then on cycle 7 day 1. Notes on this clone: The antigen is unknown.

Sequencing used immunoSEQ multiplex PCR; TCRdb keeps in-frame clones, though not all of them. The table has about 110,000 clones, 90% seen once. This sequence was found in an adult with an advanced solid tumor such as melanoma, head and neck, liver or kidney cancer. Sequenced here: CD4+ or CD8+ T cells sorted from blood, sampled in a trial of the OX40 agonist ivuxolimab.

The CDR3 spells CASSLTSGADNEQFF. The CDR3 coding sequence is TGTGCCAGCAGCTTAACTAGCGGGGCCGACAATGAGCAGTTCTTC. The genes are TRBV11-3 and TRBJ2-1, with 10 bases fitting TRBD2. Germline V gene sequence: CDR1 SGHNT, CDR2 YENEEA. This CDR3 comprises 15 residues. After removal of 2 bases from V and 5 bases from J, the junction contained 3 bases not matched to a gene.